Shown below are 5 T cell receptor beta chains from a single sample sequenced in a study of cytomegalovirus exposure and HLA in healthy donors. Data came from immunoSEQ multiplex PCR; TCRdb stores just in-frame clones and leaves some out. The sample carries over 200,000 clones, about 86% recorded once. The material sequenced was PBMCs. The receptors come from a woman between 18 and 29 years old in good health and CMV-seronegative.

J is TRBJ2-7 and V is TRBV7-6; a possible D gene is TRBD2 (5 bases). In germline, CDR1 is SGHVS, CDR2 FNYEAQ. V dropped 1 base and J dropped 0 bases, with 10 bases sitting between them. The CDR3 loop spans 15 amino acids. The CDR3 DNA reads TGTGCCAGCAGCTTAGTGGGCGGGTCCTCCTACGAGCAGTACTTC. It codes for CASSLVGGSSYEQYF.

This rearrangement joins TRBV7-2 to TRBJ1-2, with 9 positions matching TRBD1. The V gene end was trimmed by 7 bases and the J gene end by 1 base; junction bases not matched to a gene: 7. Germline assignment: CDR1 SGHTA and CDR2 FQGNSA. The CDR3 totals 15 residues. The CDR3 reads CASTVTGGVNYGYTF. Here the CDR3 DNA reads TGTGCCAGCACCGTGACAGGGGGGGTTAACTATGGCTACACCTTC.

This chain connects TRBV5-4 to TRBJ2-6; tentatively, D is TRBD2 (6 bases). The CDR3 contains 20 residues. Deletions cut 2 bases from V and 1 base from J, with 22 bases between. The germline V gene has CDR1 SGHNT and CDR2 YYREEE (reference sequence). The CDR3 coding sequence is TGTGCCAGCAGCTTCCCTTCGGCGGGAACGCGAAGGTCTGGGGCCAACGTCCTGACTTTC. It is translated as CASSFPSAGTRRSGANVLTF.

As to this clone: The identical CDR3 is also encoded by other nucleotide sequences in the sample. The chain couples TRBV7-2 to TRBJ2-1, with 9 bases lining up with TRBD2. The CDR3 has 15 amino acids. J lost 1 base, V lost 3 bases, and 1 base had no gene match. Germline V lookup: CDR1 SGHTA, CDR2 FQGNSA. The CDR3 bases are TGTGCCAGCAGCTTCGCGGGAGGGTCCTACAATGAGCAGTTCTTC. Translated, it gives CASSFAGGSYNEQFF.

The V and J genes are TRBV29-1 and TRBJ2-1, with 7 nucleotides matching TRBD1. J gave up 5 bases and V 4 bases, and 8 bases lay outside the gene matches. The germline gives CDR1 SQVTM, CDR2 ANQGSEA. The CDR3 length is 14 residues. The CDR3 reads CSVVGPGTDNEQFF. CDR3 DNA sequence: TGCAGCGTTGTCGGTCCTGGGACAGACAATGAGCAGTTCTTC.